This T cell receptor beta chain emerged from a study of shared clonotypes between healthy human individuals. Germline V gene data show CDR1 as SGHVS and CDR2 as FQNEAQ. CDR3 size: 16 residues. V dropped 5 bases and J dropped 6 bases, with 19 bases sitting between them. Deep level was the assay's run setting. As processed by the authors: ImmunoSEQ supplied junction-only sequences lacking quality scores, so filtering was different. Libraries were prepared by immunoSEQ multiplex PCR; TCRdb keeps only in-frame clonotypes and omits some of them. That table gives V, J and clone size, and the DNA gave D and trimming. The repertoire holds about 380,000 clones, with approximately 97% as singletons. Each CD8 memory set brought CD45RO+ cells together with CCR7-negative CD45RA+ TemRA cells.

The TCR comes from a man aged 25-45 years in good health. The V and J genes are TRBV7-8 and TRBJ2-2; the D call may be TRBD1 or TRBD2 (5 bases each). Material: memory CD8+ T cells sorted from blood. Subset defined: CD45RO+ cells pooled with CCR7-negative TemRA cells. CDR3 region: CASSDASRVSAGELFF. The DNA of the CDR3 is TGTGCCAGCAGCGACGCTAGCAGGGTTTCGGCCGGGGAGCTGTTTTTT.